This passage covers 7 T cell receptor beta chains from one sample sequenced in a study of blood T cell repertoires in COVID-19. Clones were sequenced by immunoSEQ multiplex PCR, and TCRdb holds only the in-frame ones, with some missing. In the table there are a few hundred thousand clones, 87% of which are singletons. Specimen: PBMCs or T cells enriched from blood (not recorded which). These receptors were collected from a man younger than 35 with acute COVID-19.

In nucleotides, the CDR3 is TGTGCCAGCAGCGCCTTGCCTGGGTTAGCGGGCACCGGGGAGCTGTTTTTT. Protein: CASSALPGLAGTGELFF. This chain links TRBV11-3 with TRBJ2-2; 7 positions agree with TRBD2. Per the germline V gene, CDR1 is SGHNT and CDR2 is YENEEA. Unmatched junction bases numbered 13, after V lost 5 bases and J lost 4 bases. This CDR3 has 17 amino acids.

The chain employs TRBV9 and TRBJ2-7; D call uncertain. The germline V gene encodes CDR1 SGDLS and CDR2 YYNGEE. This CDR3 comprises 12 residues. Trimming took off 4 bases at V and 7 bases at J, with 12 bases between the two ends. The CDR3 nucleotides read TGTGCCAGCAGCTCTAACGGTGAAGAGCAGTACTTC. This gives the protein CASSSNGEEQYF.

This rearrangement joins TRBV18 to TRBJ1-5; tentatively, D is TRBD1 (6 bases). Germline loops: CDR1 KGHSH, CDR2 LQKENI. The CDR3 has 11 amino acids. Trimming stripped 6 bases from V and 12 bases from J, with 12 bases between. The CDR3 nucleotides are TGTGCCAGCTCTCAGGACAGCCGCCAGCATTTT. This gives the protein CASSQDSRQHF.

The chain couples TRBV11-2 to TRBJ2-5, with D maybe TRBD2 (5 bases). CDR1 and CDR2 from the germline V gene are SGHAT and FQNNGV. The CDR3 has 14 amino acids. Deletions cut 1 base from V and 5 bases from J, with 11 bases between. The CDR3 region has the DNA TGTGCCAGCAGCTTAGGGGCCCGGAGGGAGACCCAGTACTTC. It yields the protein CASSLGARRETQYF.

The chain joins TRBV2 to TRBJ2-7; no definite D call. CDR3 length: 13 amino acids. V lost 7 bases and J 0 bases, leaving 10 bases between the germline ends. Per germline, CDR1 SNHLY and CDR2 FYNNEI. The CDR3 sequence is CASIPISSYEQYF. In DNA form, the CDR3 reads TGTGCCAGCATTCCTATATCCTCCTACGAGCAGTACTTC.

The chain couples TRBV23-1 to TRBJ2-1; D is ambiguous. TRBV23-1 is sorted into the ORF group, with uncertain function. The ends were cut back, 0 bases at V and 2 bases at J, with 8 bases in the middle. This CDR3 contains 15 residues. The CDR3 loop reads CASSQSAETYNEQFF. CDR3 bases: TGCGCCAGCAGTCAATCGGCAGAAACCTACAATGAGCAGTTCTTC.

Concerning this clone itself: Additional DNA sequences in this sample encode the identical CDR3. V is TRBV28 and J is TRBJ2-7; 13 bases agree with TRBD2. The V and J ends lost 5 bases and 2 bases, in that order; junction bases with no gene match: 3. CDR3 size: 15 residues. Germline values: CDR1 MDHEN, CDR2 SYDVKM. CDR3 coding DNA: TGTGCCAGCAGTCCGGGGACTAGCGGGACCTACGAGCAGTACTTC. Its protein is CASSPGTSGTYEQYF.